Listed below are T cell receptor beta chains from one sample, sequenced in a study of blood T cell repertoires in COVID-19. Here immunoSEQ multiplex PCR was the method, and the copy in TCRdb shows in-frame clones only, minus some. The profile shows approximately 77,000 clones, about 80% of them singletons. Sequencing input: peripheral blood. The source is a woman in her sixties or seventies with acute or convalescent COVID-19. The CDR3 runs from the conserved cysteine through the conserved F or W. The D gene is left open where the match is weak. Size is omitted from some rows. Given values are once, few, many or a class for expanded clones.

size	D	V	J	CDR3	DNA
NA	TRBD1	TRBV7-2	TRBJ1-1	CASSWGQRPRNFMNTEAFF	TGTGCCAGCAGCTGGGGACAGAGACCAAGAAATTTCATGAACACTGAAGCTTTCTTT
NA	NA	TRBV6-4	TRBJ2-5	CASSALGETQYF	TGTGCCAGCAGTGCCCTCGGGGAGACCCAGTACTTC
NA	TRBD1	TRBV5-1	TRBJ2-4	CASSPGTGRAKNIQYF	TGCGCCAGCAGCCCTGGGACAGGGAGGGCCAAAAACATTCAGTACTTC
NA	TRBD1	TRBV2	TRBJ1-1	CASSGQGALNTEAFF	TGTGCCAGCAGTGGACAGGGTGCGTTGAACACTGAAGCTTTCTTT
few	NA	TRBV5-6	TRBJ2-7	CASSLVVGPYEQYF	TGTGCCAGCAGCTTGGTCGTTGGGCCCTACGAGCAGTACTTC
NA	TRBD2	TRBV9	TRBJ2-3	CASSAVLARGAGDTQYF	TGTGCCAGCAGCGCCGTACTAGCGCGGGGGGCCGGCGATACGCAGTATTTT
NA	NA	TRBV5-6	TRBJ2-1	CASTWGRTHYNEQFF	TGTGCCAGCACCTGGGGCAGGACACACTACAATGAGCAGTTCTTC
few	NA	TRBV6-2/TRBV6-3	TRBJ1-2	CASSYSTGNSYTF	TGTGCCAGCAGTTACTCTACAGGGAATTCCTACACCTTC
NA	NA	TRBV6-2/TRBV6-3	TRBJ2-7	CASSSLTVKPYEQYF	TGTGCCAGCAGTTCCCTGACAGTAAAACCCTACGAGCAGTACTTC
NA	TRBD2	TRBV10-3	TRBJ2-1	CAISGASGGASTYNEQFF	TGTGCCATCAGTGGGGCTAGCGGGGGGGCTTCTACCTACAATGAGCAGTTCTTC
NA	NA	TRBV27	TRBJ1-1	CASSLAGVTEAFF	TGTGCCAGCAGTTTAGCAGGGGTAACTGAAGCTTTCTTT
once	TRBD2	TRBV2	TRBJ2-5	CASKTSGAYQETQYF	TGTGCCAGCAAGACTAGCGGGGCGTACCAAGAGACCCAGTACTTC
NA	TRBD2	TRBV27	TRBJ2-7	CASSFLAGYEQYF	TGTGCCAGCAGTTTCTTAGCGGGGTACGAGCAGTACTTC
NA	NA	TRBV11-3	TRBJ1-3	CASSLAGGGNTIYF	TGTGCCAGCAGCTTAGCAGGTGGTGGAAACACCATATATTTT
few	NA	TRBV5-6	TRBJ1-2	CASSLTAGYGYTF	TGTGCCAGCAGCTTGACAGCAGGCTATGGCTACACCTTC
NA	NA	TRBV12-2	TRBJ2-7	CASRLVPGGNEQYF	TGTGCAAGTCGCTTAGTTCCTGGGGGGAACGAGCAGTACTTC
NA	TRBD1	TRBV5-1	TRBJ1-6	CASSPVDRGANSPLHF	TGCGCCAGCAGCCCCGTAGACAGGGGTGCTAATTCACCCCTCCACTTT
NA	NA	TRBV19	TRBJ1-3	CASSMRGNGNTIYF	TGTGCCAGTAGTATGAGGGGGAATGGAAACACCATATATTTT
NA	NA	TRBV19	TRBJ2-1	CASSKRDYSYNEQFF	TGTGCCAGTAGTAAGCGCGATTACTCCTACAATGAGCAGTTCTTC
NA	TRBD2	TRBV5-1	TRBJ2-1	CASSPGLAGGDEQFF	TGCGCCAGCAGCCCGGGACTAGCGGGGGGCGATGAGCAGTTCTTC
NA	TRBD1	TRBV11-3	TRBJ1-1	CASTQKWYRGHPEAFF	TGTGCCAGCACCCAAAAATGGTACAGGGGGCACCCTGAAGCTTTCTTT
NA	TRBD1	TRBV6-6	TRBJ1-5	CASSSGTGNQPQHF	TGTGCCAGCAGTTCCGGGACAGGGAATCAGCCCCAGCATTTT
few	NA	TRBV6-4	TRBJ1-1	CASSVGPGETEAFF	TGTGCCAGCAGTGTGGGGCCGGGGGAGACTGAAGCTTTCTTT
NA	NA	TRBV7-9	TRBJ1-3	CASSLSFAGNTIYF	TGTGCCAGCAGCTTAAGCTTTGCCGGAAACACCATATATTTT
NA	NA	TRBV5-1	TRBJ1-1	CASSFRGGDTEAFF	TGCGCCAGCAGCTTCCGGGGGGGAGACACTGAAGCTTTCTTT
once	TRBD1	TRBV10-3	TRBJ2-7	CATALGTGDEQYF	TGTGCCACAGCCCTTGGGACAGGGGACGAGCAGTACTTC
NA	TRBD1	TRBV18	TRBJ1-6	CASSPIGGTGRPPLHF	TGTGCCAGCTCACCTATAGGGGGGACAGGAAGGCCACCCCTCCACTTT
few	TRBD2	TRBV6-2/TRBV6-3	TRBJ2-5	CASSWLGGRQETQYF	TGTGCCAGCAGTTGGCTGGGGGGGAGACAAGAGACCCAGTACTTC
once	TRBD1	TRBV7-3	TRBJ1-5	CASSPGTGGNNQPQHF	TGTGCCAGCAGCCCTGGGACAGGGGGCAACAATCAGCCCCAGCATTTT
NA	TRBD1	TRBV18	TRBJ1-5	CASCKGGQVLGAQHF	TGTGCCAGCTGCAAAGGAGGACAGGTTTTAGGGGCCCAGCATTTT
many	NA	TRBV11-2	TRBJ1-2	CASSLGQLGYGYTF	TGTGCCAGCAGCTTAGGACAGTTGGGCTATGGCTACACCTTC
NA	NA	TRBV12-3/TRBV12-4	TRBJ1-1	CASRAGVYTEAFF	TGTGCCAGCAGAGCCGGGGTATACACTGAAGCTTTCTTT
once	TRBD2	TRBV7-9	TRBJ2-3	CASSLGASGGTLYTQYF	TGTGCCAGCAGCTTAGGGGCTAGCGGGGGCACGCTATATACGCAGTATTTT
NA	NA	TRBV4-1	TRBJ1-5	CASSQDATINQPQHF	TGCGCCAGCAGCCAAGATGCTACCATAAATCAGCCCCAGCATTTT
medium-sized	NA	TRBV19	TRBJ2-7	CASRPGTGFHEQYF	TGTGCCAGTAGGCCCGGAACGGGGTTCCACGAGCAGTACTTC
NA	TRBD1	TRBV11-3	TRBJ2-3	CASSYIRDSSTDTQYF	TGTGCCAGCAGCTACATCCGGGACAGCAGCACAGATACGCAGTATTTT
NA	TRBD2	TRBV2	TRBJ2-1	CASSAWTSTDEQFF	TGTGCCAGCAGCGCCTGGACTAGTACCGATGAGCAGTTCTTC
NA	NA	TRBV1	TRBJ1-5	CTSSQDPSDGGNQPQHF	TGCACCAGCAGCCAAGATCCTAGCGACGGGGGCAATCAGCCCCAGCATTTT
NA	TRBD1	TRBV6-6	TRBJ1-1	CASSLTGGAMNTEAFF	TGTGCCAGCAGCCTGACAGGGGGCGCGATGAACACTGAAGCTTTCTTT
NA	NA	TRBV4-2	TRBJ2-7	CASRAGQNNYEQYF	TGTGCCAGCAGAGCGGGCCAGAATAACTACGAGCAGTACTTC
once	NA	TRBV3-1/TRBV3-2	TRBJ1-1	CASTDRYEAFF	TGTGCCAGCACCGACAGGTATGAAGCTTTCTTT